Shown below are 28 T cell receptor beta chains from a single sample sequenced in a study of cytomegalovirus exposure and HLA in healthy donors. A multiplex PCR was run with 60 Vbeta primers and 13 Jbeta primers. Generated by immunoSEQ multiplex PCR, the TCRdb table keeps only in-frame clones and is missing some. The table shows under 200,000 clones, with over 60% occurring only once. The source material was PBMCs. The receptor set was obtained from a woman aged 50 to 60 in good health and CMV-seronegative.

The chain is built from TRBV5-1 and TRBJ2-7; 8 nucleotides line up with TRBD2. The V gene's germline CDR1 is SGHRS and CDR2 YFSETQ. V trimming: 0 bases; J trimming: 1 base; junction bases outside the gene matches: 6. The CDR3 spans 16 residues. CDR3 coding DNA: TGCGCCAGCAGCTTGGAACCTAGCGGGCCTTCCTACGAGCAGTACTTC. Protein product: CASSLEPSGPSYEQYF. Using reference TRBV5-1 and TRBJ2-7 for the parts outside the CDR3, the full variable domain is KAGVTQTPRYLIKTRGQQVTLSCSPISGHRSVSWYQQTPGQGLQFLFEYFSETQRNKGNFPGRFSGRQFSNSRSEMNVSTLELGDSALYLCASSLEPSGPSYEQYFGPGTRLTVT.

The chain combines TRBV27 with TRBJ2-3; D perhaps matches TRBD1 (5 bases). Germline values: CDR1 MNHEY, CDR2 SMNVEV (reference sequence). V lost 4 bases to trimming and J lost 3 bases, with 17 bases between them. The CDR3 runs 16 residues. The DNA of the CDR3 is TGTGCCAGCAGTTACCACCCCAATAGGGGAACAGATACGCAGTATTTT. Translating gives CASSYHPNRGTDTQYF.

The chain recombines TRBV28 with TRBJ2-6; 8 bases agree with TRBD1. Per the germline V gene, CDR1 is MDHEN and CDR2 is SYDVKM. V was clipped by 10 bases and J by 0 bases; unmatched bases: 8. CDR3 length equals 16 residues. CDR3 in DNA: TGTGCCACAGAACGACAGGGGCCCTCTGGGGCCAACGTCCTGACTTTC. Protein: CATERQGPSGANVLTF.

This clone was seen a single time. The genes are TRBV9 and TRBJ2-2; a weak D match, TRBD2 (5 bases). There are 16 residues in the CDR3. Germline V gene sequence: CDR1 SGDLS, CDR2 YYNGEE. The ends were cut back, 3 bases at V and 2 bases at J, with 14 bases in the middle. The CDR3 coding sequence is TGTGCCAGCAGCGCCGGAGGTAGATTAAACACCGGGGAGCTGTTTTTT. Translating it yields CASSAGGRLNTGELFF.

The chain uses TRBV6-6 and TRBJ1-2, with D tentatively TRBD1 (5 bases). Germline V lookup: CDR1 MNHNY, CDR2 SVGAGI (reference sequence). V dropped 5 bases and J dropped 4 bases, with 14 bases sitting between them. This CDR3 has 14 residues. Here the CDR3 DNA reads TGTGCCAGCAGTACACAGGAGCAACTCTATGGCTACACCTTC. Protein: CASSTQEQLYGYTF.

V gene TRBV4-2 combines with J gene TRBJ1-5, with 7 bases identical to TRBD1. Germline V gene sequence: CDR1 LGHNA, CDR2 YNFKEQ. This CDR3 is built from 18 residues. Losses at the gene ends were 1 base for V and 6 bases for J; bases not matched to a gene: 15. CDR3 loop: CASSQVGDRAGLSQPQHF. The CDR3 DNA sequence: TGTGCCAGCAGCCAAGTTGGTGACAGGGCTGGGTTGAGTCAGCCCCAGCATTTT.

This chain joins TRBV15 and TRBJ1-1, with 7 bases that match TRBD1. The CDR3 contains 16 residues. With V trimmed by 3 bases and J by 11 bases, 18 bases remained unmatched. Germline V gives CDR1 LNHNV, CDR2 YYDKDF (reference sequence). CDR3: CATSSDDRVAGLGAFF. The CDR3 DNA reads as TGTGCCACCAGCAGTGATGACAGGGTTGCGGGCCTAGGTGCTTTCTTT.

The rearrangement joins TRBV4-3 to TRBJ2-7; tentatively, D is TRBD2 (6 bases). Germline loops: CDR1 LGHNA, CDR2 YSLEER. This CDR3 region has 13 residues. V lost 4 bases and J 2 bases, leaving 9 bases between the germline ends. The CDR3 here is CASSPGGAYEQYF. The CDR3 bases are TGCGCCAGCAGCCCCGGGGGAGCCTACGAGCAGTACTTC.

This clone was observed a few times. For the CDR3, the DNA is TGTGCCAGCAGTGAAGCGGGGCTCGCAACTAATGAAAAACTGTTTTTT. Protein sequence: CASSEAGLATNEKLFF. J is TRBJ1-4 and V is TRBV6-1; D perhaps matches TRBD1 (5 bases). Deletions cut 0 bases from V and 0 bases from J, with 8 bases between. This CDR3 has 16 residues. Germline V CDR1 and CDR2: MNHNS, SASEGT.

The CDR3 reads CASSLSGGSSEQYF. The CDR3 nucleotides read TGTGCCAGCAGCTTATCTGGCGGGAGTAGCGAGCAGTACTTC. This rearrangement joins TRBV7-6 to TRBJ2-7, with 7 nucleotides matching TRBD2. Trimming at V came to 2 bases and at J to 6 bases, leaving 7 bases not matched to a gene. The CDR3 has 14 residues. Germline loops: CDR1 SGHVS, CDR2 FNYEAQ.

This rearrangement joins TRBV2 to TRBJ1-1; the match to TRBD1 covers 8 bases. The germline gives CDR1 SNHLY, CDR2 FYNNEI. The CDR3 is made up of 14 amino acids. V was pared by 6 bases and J by 1 base, with 4 bases of the junction left unmatched. The CDR3: CASRRDRSNTEAFF. In nucleotides, the CDR3 is TGTGCCAGCAGACGGGACAGGTCGAACACTGAAGCTTTCTTT.

The chain joins TRBV18 to TRBJ1-1; maybe TRBD1 (6 bases). The germline CDR1 and CDR2 sequences are KGHSH and LQKENI. V lost 3 bases and J lost 5, with 16 bases in between. This CDR3 spans 15 amino acids. This chain's CDR3 is CASSPRVAGETEAFF. The CDR3 bases are TGTGCCAGCTCACCCCGAGTTGCAGGGGAAACTGAAGCTTTCTTT.

The rearrangement uses TRBV5-1 and TRBJ2-1, with 7 nucleotides matching TRBD1. From germline, CDR1 is SGHRS and CDR2 YFSETQ. The CDR3 is made up of 16 amino acids. The ends lost 4 bases at V and 0 bases at J; junction bases unmatched: 7. DNA for the CDR3: TGCGCCAGCAGCCGGGGACAGAGCAGCTCCTACAATGAGCAGTTCTTC. This translates into CASSRGQSSSYNEQFF.

This chain joins TRBV10-2 and TRBJ2-5, with D tentatively TRBD2 (7 bases). CDR1 is WSHSY, CDR2 SAAADI, per germline. This CDR3 is 14 amino acids long. The germline V and J ends were trimmed by 6 bases and 4 bases, with 15 bases remaining between them. The CDR3: CASRDGGRGETQYF. The CDR3 nucleotides read TGCGCCAGCAGAGACGGGGGGCGGGGAGAGACCCAGTACTTC.

The rearrangement uses TRBV19 and TRBJ2-5; weak D call: TRBD1 (6 bases). Germline-derived CDR1 and CDR2 are LNHDA and SQIVND (reference sequence). V lost 3 bases and J 5 bases, leaving 13 bases between the germline ends. The CDR3 has 14 residues. The DNA for the CDR3 is TGTGCCAGTAGTATTCGAGGACAGACGGAGACCCAGTACTTC. Protein: CASSIRGQTETQYF.

The chain employs TRBV7-9 and TRBJ1-2, with 8 bases aligning to TRBD1. V was clipped by 5 bases and J by 6 bases; unmatched bases: 8. The length of the CDR3 is 14 residues. Germline CDR1 and CDR2: SEHNR and FQNEAQ (reference sequence). The CDR3 loop reads CASSRLTGGDGYTF. As DNA, the CDR3 is TGTGCCAGCAGCCGACTTACAGGGGGGGATGGCTACACCTTC.

This clone was found once. This chain joins TRBV7-2 and TRBJ1-4; 9 nucleotides line up with TRBD1. This CDR3 contains 14 residues. V lost 5 bases to trimming and J lost 6 bases; unmatched junction nucleotides: 4. Germline V CDR1 and CDR2: SGHTA, FQGNSA. CDR3 in amino acids: CASSVTGGDEKLFF. The CDR3 DNA reads as TGTGCCAGCAGCGTGACAGGGGGTGATGAAAAACTGTTTTTT. The full variable domain, in which reference TRBV7-2 and TRBJ1-4 provide the parts outside the CDR3, is GAGVSQSPSNKVTEKGKDVELRCDPISGHTALYWYRQSLGQGLEFLIYFQGNSAPDKSGLPSDRFSAERTGGSVSTLTIQRTQQEDSAVYLCASSVTGGDEKLFFGSGTQLSVL.

The CDR3: CASSGDRGLEQYF. CDR3 DNA: TGTGCCAGCAGCGGGGACAGGGGGCTGGAGCAGTACTTC. The J gene is TRBJ2-7, the V gene TRBV7-2; 12 bases map to TRBD1. CDR1 is SGHTA, CDR2 FQGNSA, per germline. The CDR3 sequence is 13 residues long. J lost 7 bases, V lost 5 bases, and 3 bases had no gene match. The entire variable domain, with the rest obtained from reference TRBV7-2 and TRBJ2-7, is as follows: GAGVSQSPSNKVTEKGKDVELRCDPISGHTALYWYRQSLGQGLEFLIYFQGNSAPDKSGLPSDRFSAERTGGSVSTLTIQRTQQEDSAVYLCASSGDRGLEQYFGPGTRLTVT.

V gene TRBV9 combines with J gene TRBJ2-3; 11 nucleotides agree with TRBD2. Losses at the gene ends were 4 bases for V and 4 bases for J; bases not matched to a gene: 8. The CDR3 contains 16 residues. From germline, CDR1 is SGDLS and CDR2 YYNGEE. CDR3 residues: CASSLTGTSGADTQYF. DNA of the CDR3: TGTGCCAGCAGCTTAACCGGGACTAGCGGCGCAGATACGCAGTATTTT.

CDR3 in amino acids: CASSKRTGGFTDTQYF. The DNA for the CDR3 is TGTGCCAGCTCAAAACGGACAGGGGGCTTCACAGATACGCAGTATTTT. J is TRBJ2-3 and V is TRBV18; 11 positions match TRBD1. Germline V gene data show CDR1 as KGHSH and CDR2 as LQKENI. The CDR3 length is 16 residues. The J segment lost 2 bases and the V segment lost 5 bases, leaving 6 bases of the junction unmatched.

The chain recombines TRBV4-3 with TRBJ2-1; weak D call: TRBD2 (5 bases). Germline V gene lookup returns CDR1 LGHNA and CDR2 YSLEER. The V and J ends lost 1 base and 2 bases respectively, with 9 bases between them. The length of the CDR3 is 15 residues. CDR3 region: CASSQGSEAYNEQFF. In DNA, the CDR3 is TGCGCCAGCAGCCAAGGTAGCGAGGCCTACAATGAGCAGTTCTTC.

The chain is built from TRBV19 and TRBJ1-4; the D gene is possibly TRBD1 (6 bases). This CDR3 is built from 13 residues. Germline assignment: CDR1 LNHDA and CDR2 SQIVND (reference sequence). Deletions cut 7 bases from V and 4 bases from J, with 10 bases between. CDR3 region: CASNGGLNEKLFF. The CDR3, as DNA: TGTGCCAGTAATGGGGGCCTTAATGAAAAACTGTTTTTT.

The V gene is TRBV28, the J gene TRBJ1-5, with D possibly being TRBD1 (5 bases). V gave up 4 bases and J gave up 4 bases, with 11 bases separating them. Germline-derived CDR1 and CDR2 are MDHEN and SYDVKM. The CDR3 covers 14 residues. The CDR3 DNA reads TGTGCCAGCAGTTCTCGGGGGGATAATCAGCCCCAGCATTTT. This sequence encodes CASSSRGDNQPQHF.

The V and J genes are TRBV10-2 and TRBJ1-3; possibly TRBD1 for D (6 bases). CDR1 is WSHSY, CDR2 SAAADI, per germline. The CDR3 is 14 residues long. Trimming left V 6 bases short and J 0 bases short, with 9 bases between. CDR3 nucleotides: TGCGCCAGCAGGTCACAGGGCTCTGGAAACACCATATATTTT. It codes for CASRSQGSGNTIYF.

CDR3 region: CASSLSLGLAGTSGANVLTF. CDR3 nucleotides: TGTGCCAGCAGTTTATCCTTGGGACTAGCGGGGACCTCTGGGGCCAACGTCCTGACTTTC. This rearrangement joins TRBV28 to TRBJ2-6; 13 bases match TRBD2. Trimming removed 1 base from V and 0 bases from J; junction bases left unmatched: 6. Germline assignment: CDR1 MDHEN and CDR2 SYDVKM. The CDR3 has 20 amino acids.

The J gene is TRBJ1-3, the V gene TRBV19; D is unresolved. The germline V gene encodes CDR1 LNHDA and CDR2 SQIVND (reference sequence). The CDR3 length is 14 residues. V lost 9 bases to trimming and J lost 2 bases, with 14 bases between them. Here the CDR3 DNA reads TGTGCCAGCTTCGACTACAACGCTGGAAACACCATATATTTT. Translation: CASFDYNAGNTIYF.

In this sample, this clone turned up a few times. V and J are TRBV6-5 and TRBJ1-6; TRBD1 is a possible D gene (5 bases). CDR3 size: 14 residues. The V gene lost 7 bases and the J gene lost 5 bases, with 12 bases spanning the gap. CDR1 MNHEY and CDR2 SVGAGI come from the germline V gene. Here the CDR3 DNA reads TGTGCCAGCAAGGAAGGACACCATAATTCACCCCTCCACTTT. It is translated as CASKEGHHNSPLHF.

V and J are TRBV5-1 and TRBJ2-2; 11 bases agree with TRBD2. There are 16 residues in the CDR3. V shed 4 bases, J shed 2 bases, and the junction held 4 bases outside the gene matches. Germline V CDR1 and CDR2: SGHRS, YFSETQ. The CDR3 DNA reads TGCGCCAGCAGCCGAGGGACTAGCGGTAACACCGGGGAGCTGTTTTTT. Its translation is CASSRGTSGNTGELFF.